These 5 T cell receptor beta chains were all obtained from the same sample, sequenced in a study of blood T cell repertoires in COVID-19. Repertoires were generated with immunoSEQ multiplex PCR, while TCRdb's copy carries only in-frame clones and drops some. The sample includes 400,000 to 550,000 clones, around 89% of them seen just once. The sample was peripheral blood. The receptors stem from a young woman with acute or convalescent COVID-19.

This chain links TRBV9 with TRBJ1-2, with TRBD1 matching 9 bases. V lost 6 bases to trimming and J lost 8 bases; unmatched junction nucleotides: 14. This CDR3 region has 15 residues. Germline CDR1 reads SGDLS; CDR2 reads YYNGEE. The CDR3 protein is CASTRRGQGTGGYTF. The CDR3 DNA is TGTGCCAGCACCCGGAGGGGACAGGGAACGGGGGGCTACACCTTC.

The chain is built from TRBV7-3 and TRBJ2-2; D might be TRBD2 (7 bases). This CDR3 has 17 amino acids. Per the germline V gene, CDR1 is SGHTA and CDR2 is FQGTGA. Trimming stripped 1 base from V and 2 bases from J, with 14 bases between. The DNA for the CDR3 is TGTGCCAGCAGCTTAATGGCGGCGGGGGCCAACACCGGGGAGCTGTTTTTT. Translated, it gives CASSLMAAGANTGELFF. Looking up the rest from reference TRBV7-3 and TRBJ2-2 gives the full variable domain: GAGVSQTPSNKVTEKGKYVELRCDPISGHTALYWYRQSLGQGPEFLIYFQGTGAADDSGLPNDRFFAVRPEGSVSTLKIQRTERGDSAVYLCASSLMAAGANTGELFFGEGSRLTVL.

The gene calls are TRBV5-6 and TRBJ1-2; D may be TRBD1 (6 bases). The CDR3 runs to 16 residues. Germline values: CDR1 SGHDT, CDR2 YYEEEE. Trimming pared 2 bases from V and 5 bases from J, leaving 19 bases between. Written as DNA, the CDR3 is TGTGCCAGCAGCTTTGGGGGGGCCGACAGAAATTATGGCTACACCTTC. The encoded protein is CASSFGGADRNYGYTF.

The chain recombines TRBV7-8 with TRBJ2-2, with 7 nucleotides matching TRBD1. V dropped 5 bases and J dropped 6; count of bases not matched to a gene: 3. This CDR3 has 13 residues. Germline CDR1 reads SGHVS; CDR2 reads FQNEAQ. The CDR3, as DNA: TGTGCCAGCAGCCCGGGACAGCCCGGGGAGCTGTTTTTT. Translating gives CASSPGQPGELFF.

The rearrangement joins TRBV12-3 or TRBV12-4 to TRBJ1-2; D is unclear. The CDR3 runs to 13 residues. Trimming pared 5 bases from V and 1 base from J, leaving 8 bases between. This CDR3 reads CASSLTINYGYTF. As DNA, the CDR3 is TGTGCCAGCAGTCTGACAATTAACTATGGCTACACCTTC.